Following are 13 T cell receptor beta chains from one sample sequenced in a study of blood T cell repertoires in COVID-19. This table comes from immunoSEQ multiplex PCR, and its TCRdb copy is limited to in-frame clones, with some not included. In the table there are about 140,000 clones, 65% to 85% of which are singletons. Sequenced: peripheral blood. All receptors come from a man under 40 with COVID-19, enrolled during active disease.

V is TRBV3-1 (or the pseudogene TRBV3-2) and J is TRBJ2-3; no clear D gene. Trimming pared 7 bases from V and 3 bases from J, leaving 11 bases between. Germline-derived CDR1 and CDR2 are LGHDT and YNNKEL (reference sequence). This CDR3 has 13 amino acids. The CDR3 is CASNRGLTDTQYF. The CDR3 DNA is TGTGCCAGCAATCGAGGTCTGACAGATACGCAGTATTTT.

This clone has just a few counts. This sequence joins TRBV28 and TRBJ1-1; tentative D call: TRBD1 (6 bases). CDR1 is MDHEN and CDR2 is SYDVKM in the germline V gene. This CDR3 is 11 amino acids long. V dropped 7 bases and J dropped 11 bases, with 14 bases sitting between them. The CDR3 DNA is TGTGCCAGCATAACAGGGATGTTTGCTTTCTTT. It is translated as CASITGMFAFF.

The rearrangement uses TRBV24-1 and TRBJ2-5; 8 nucleotides line up with TRBD2. Germline trimming cut 1 base from V and 2 bases from J; bases unmatched to any gene: 5. Germline V gene sequence: CDR1 KGHDR, CDR2 SFDVKD. The CDR3 consists of 16 residues. CDR3 amino acids: CATSDFGPSGQETQYF. Written as DNA, the CDR3 is TGTGCCACCAGTGATTTTGGGCCTAGCGGGCAAGAGACCCAGTACTTC.

This chain uses TRBV29-1 with TRBJ2-3; D is perhaps TRBD2 (7 bases). V was shortened by 6 bases and J by 4 bases, with 17 bases between the two germline ends. The CDR3 contains 14 residues. Germline CDR1 and CDR2: SQVTM and ANQGSEA. In DNA form, the CDR3 reads TGCAGCGTCCTGGGGGGGCTCATACCAGATACGCAGTATTTT. Its protein is CSVLGGLIPDTQYF.

This clone was recorded once. The chain uses TRBV6-5 and TRBJ1-5; D gene uncertain. There are 14 residues in the CDR3. In germline, CDR1 is MNHEY, CDR2 SVGAGI. With 0 bases removed from V and 7 bases from J, the gap between germline ends came to 10 bases. This chain's CDR3 is CASSYSISRQPQHF. The CDR3 coding sequence is TGTGCCAGCAGTTACTCGATATCGAGACAGCCCCAGCATTTT.

The chain is built from TRBV5-1 and TRBJ2-7; D uncertain. The CDR3 runs 13 residues. CDR1 is SGHRS, CDR2 YFSETQ, per germline. V lost 0 bases to trimming and J lost 1 base, with 5 bases between them. The CDR3 region has the DNA TGCGCCAGCAGCTTGGGGCAATCCTACGAGCAGTACTTC. Its protein product is CASSLGQSYEQYF.

The chain links TRBV28 to TRBJ2-7, with TRBD2 as a possible D gene (5 bases). CDR1 is MDHEN, CDR2 SYDVKM, per germline. The CDR3 totals 15 residues. Trimming removed 2 bases from V and 0 bases from J, with 11 bases in between. The CDR3 region is CASSLGSASSYEQYF. DNA for the CDR3: TGTGCCAGCAGTTTAGGGAGCGCCAGCTCCTACGAGCAGTACTTC. The full variable domain, its missing parts supplied by reference TRBV28 and TRBJ2-7, is DVKVTQSSRYLVKRTGEKVFLECVQDMDHENMFWYRQDPGLGLRLIYFSYDVKMKEKGDIPEGYSVSREKKERFSLILESASTNQTSMYLCASSLGSASSYEQYFGPGTRLTVT.

This chain connects TRBV5-4 to TRBJ1-1, with D perhaps matching TRBD1 (5 bases). V was shortened by 0 bases and J by 3 bases, with 9 bases between the two germline ends. The germline V gene has CDR1 SGHNT and CDR2 YYREEE (reference sequence). This CDR3 spans 14 amino acids. The CDR3 loop is CASSLADTYTEAFF. The DNA of the CDR3 is TGTGCCAGCAGCTTGGCGGACACCTACACTGAAGCTTTCTTT.

The chain has TRBV10-1 and TRBJ2-3; D remains unclear. Germline V lookup: CDR1 WNHNN, CDR2 SYGVQD (reference sequence). V lost 6 bases, J lost 2 bases, and 9 bases lay in between. The CDR3 spans 13 residues. The CDR3 bases are TGCGCCAGCAGCTATATCGCCACAGATACGCAGTATTTT. Its translation is CASSYIATDTQYF.

The chain joins TRBV9 to TRBJ1-1; D is perhaps TRBD1 (5 bases). In germline, CDR1 is SGDLS, CDR2 YYNGEE. The CDR3 is 15 amino acids. V was pared by 0 bases and J by 0 bases, with 9 bases between. CDR3 amino acids: CASSVDGGMNTEAFF. The CDR3 bases are TGTGCCAGCAGCGTAGACGGGGGGATGAACACTGAAGCTTTCTTT.

This sequence joins TRBV28 and TRBJ1-5, with D perhaps matching TRBD1 (6 bases). V was clipped by 3 bases and J by 3 bases, with 12 bases between them. The CDR3 length is 15 residues. Germline CDR1 MDHEN, CDR2 SYDVKM. The CDR3 nucleotides read TGTGCCAGCAGTTTGAGGGGGATTTCCAATCAGCCCCAGCATTTT. It yields the protein CASSLRGISNQPQHF.

The V and J genes are TRBV4-1 and TRBJ2-1; 9 bases line up with TRBD1. The J segment lost 6 bases and the V segment lost 3 bases, leaving 12 bases of the junction unmatched. This CDR3 is built from 17 residues. From germline, CDR1 is MGHRA and CDR2 YSYEKL. The chain's CDR3 is CASSHYEPGQGGNEQFF. In DNA, the CDR3 is TGCGCCAGCAGCCACTACGAGCCGGGACAGGGAGGCAATGAGCAGTTCTTC.

J is TRBJ1-6 and V is TRBV27; D uncertain. Looked up from germline, CDR1 is MNHEY and CDR2 is SMNVEV (reference sequence). Trimming took off 4 bases at V and 10 bases at J, with 14 bases between the two ends. The CDR3 spans 14 residues. This CDR3 is CASSSSRGLSPLHF. For the CDR3, the DNA is TGTGCCAGCAGTTCCTCACGAGGTTTGTCACCCCTCCACTTT.